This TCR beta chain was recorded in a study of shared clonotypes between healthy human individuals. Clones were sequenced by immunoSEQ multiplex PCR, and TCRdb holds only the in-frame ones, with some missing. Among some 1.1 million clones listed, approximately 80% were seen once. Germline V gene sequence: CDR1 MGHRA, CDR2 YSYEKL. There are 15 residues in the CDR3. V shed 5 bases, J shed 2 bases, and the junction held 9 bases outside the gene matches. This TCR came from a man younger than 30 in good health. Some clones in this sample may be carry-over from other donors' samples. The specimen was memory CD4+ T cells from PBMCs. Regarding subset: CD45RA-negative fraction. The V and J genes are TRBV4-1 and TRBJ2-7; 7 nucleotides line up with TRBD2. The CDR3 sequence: CASSLGLVSAYEQYF. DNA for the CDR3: TGCGCCAGCAGCTTAGGACTAGTTTCCGCCTACGAGCAGTACTTC.